This TCR beta chain appears in the sequencing data of a study of blood T cell repertoires in COVID-19. About the research overall: The United States, Italy and Spain supplied acute and convalescent COVID-19 samples.

The CDR3 totals 16 residues. CDR1 is SGDLS and CDR2 is YYNGEE in the germline V gene. Trimming pared 0 bases from V and 0 bases from J, leaving 12 bases between. Profiled with immunoSEQ multiplex PCR; TCRdb holds only in-frame clones, not every one. The sample carries tens of thousands of clones, roughly 87% recorded once. The TCR sequence derives from a woman in her forties or fifties with active or convalescent COVID-19. Material: peripheral blood. This chain connects TRBV9 to TRBJ1-2; D is undetermined. The DNA of the CDR3 is TGTGCCAGCAGCGTAGCCGGGTCTCCAACTAACTATGGCTACACCTTC. It encodes CASSVAGSPTNYGYTF.